These T cell receptor beta chains were read from a single sample in a study of cytomegalovirus exposure and HLA in healthy donors. Using immunoSEQ multiplex PCR, the repertoire was profiled, and TCRdb retains in-frame clones only, with some absent. The data show roughly 200,000 clones, approximately 89% seen once. The sample taken for sequencing was PBMCs. The receptors were gathered from a young man in good health and CMV-seropositive. Each CDR3 is given with its conserved first and last residue. Each record gives: D gene, V gene, J gene, clone size, CDR3 DNA, CDR3 protein. A D gene is named only where the DNA matches it firmly. Some rows have no size entry. The others give once, few or many, or a class for an expanded clone.

d_call: -
v_call: TRBV2
j_call: TRBJ1-1
clone_size: -
cdr3_nt: TGTGCCAGAAGGGATCCGGGGGCGCCTGAAGCTTTCTTT
cdr3_aa: CARRDPGAPEAFF

d_call: -
v_call: TRBV2
j_call: TRBJ1-2
clone_size: -
cdr3_nt: TGTGCCAGCAGTGACGAGGGGCCGCTTAGAGGCTACACCTTC
cdr3_aa: CASSDEGPLRGYTF

d_call: TRBD1
v_call: TRBV4-3
j_call: TRBJ1-1
clone_size: -
cdr3_nt: TGCGCCAGCAGCCAAGACCTGCCCCGGGACAGGGGGATAGGGTTGGCTTTCTTT
cdr3_aa: CASSQDLPRDRGIGLAFF

d_call: -
v_call: TRBV7-6
j_call: TRBJ1-5
clone_size: many
cdr3_nt: TGTGCCAGCAGCTTAGCAGGGTTGGATCAGCCCCAGCATTTT
cdr3_aa: CASSLAGLDQPQHF

d_call: TRBD2
v_call: TRBV2
j_call: TRBJ2-7
clone_size: -
cdr3_nt: TGTGCCATTCCCAGGAGACTAGCGGACAACTCCTACGAGCAGTACTTC
cdr3_aa: CAIPRRLADNSYEQYF

d_call: -
v_call: TRBV6-5
j_call: TRBJ1-5
clone_size: -
cdr3_nt: TGTGCCAGCAGTTACGAGGCAGGGGCGGAACCCCAGCATTTT
cdr3_aa: CASSYEAGAEPQHF

d_call: TRBD1
v_call: TRBV29-1
j_call: TRBJ2-7
clone_size: -
cdr3_nt: TGCAGCATACCGGGACAGGGGGATGGCGAGCAGTACTTC
cdr3_aa: CSIPGQGDGEQYF

d_call: -
v_call: TRBV5-1
j_call: TRBJ1-1
clone_size: -
cdr3_nt: TGCGCCAGCAGCTCCGGGACATTTCCTGAAGCTTTCTTT
cdr3_aa: CASSSGTFPEAFF

d_call: TRBD1
v_call: TRBV29-1
j_call: TRBJ1-1
clone_size: -
cdr3_nt: TGCAGCGTATGGGACAGGGGCGACACTGAAGCTTTCTTT
cdr3_aa: CSVWDRGDTEAFF

d_call: TRBD1
v_call: TRBV9
j_call: TRBJ1-2
clone_size: -
cdr3_nt: TGTGCCAGCAGCGGGGACAGGGTGGATGGCTACACCTTC
cdr3_aa: CASSGDRVDGYTF

d_call: TRBD1
v_call: TRBV15
j_call: TRBJ1-2
clone_size: -
cdr3_nt: TGTGCCACCAGCAGAGATCTGGGGCAGGGGGCTAACTATGGCTACACCTTC
cdr3_aa: CATSRDLGQGANYGYTF

d_call: TRBD1
v_call: TRBV2
j_call: TRBJ1-5
clone_size: -
cdr3_nt: TGTGCCAGCAGTGGGACAGGGGTACGTCAGCCCCAGCATTTT
cdr3_aa: CASSGTGVRQPQHF

d_call: TRBD1
v_call: TRBV7-2
j_call: TRBJ2-7
clone_size: -
cdr3_nt: TGTGCCAGCAGCTTCACAGGGGGCTACGAGCAGTACTTC
cdr3_aa: CASSFTGGYEQYF

d_call: TRBD1
v_call: TRBV18
j_call: TRBJ2-1
clone_size: once
cdr3_nt: TGTGCCAGCTCACCACGGGACAGTCACAATGAGCAGTTCTTC
cdr3_aa: CASSPRDSHNEQFF

d_call: -
v_call: TRBV27
j_call: TRBJ2-7
clone_size: -
cdr3_nt: TGTGCCAGCAGTAACCGGGACATCTCCTACGAGCAGTACTTC
cdr3_aa: CASSNRDISYEQYF

d_call: -
v_call: TRBV10-3
j_call: TRBJ2-1
clone_size: few
cdr3_nt: TGTGCCATCAGTGAGTCGATTTTCCAGGGGAATGAGCAGTTCTTC
cdr3_aa: CAISESIFQGNEQFF

d_call: -
v_call: TRBV7-8
j_call: TRBJ1-2
clone_size: -
cdr3_nt: TGTGCCAGCAGCTTAGCTTCGGGGAGTGGATCTTTATATGGCTACACCTTC
cdr3_aa: CASSLASGSGSLYGYTF

d_call: TRBD2
v_call: TRBV11-3
j_call: TRBJ2-2
clone_size: -
cdr3_nt: TGTGCCAGCAGCTCCAGGACTAGCGGGGGGGCCACCGGGGAGCTGTTTTTT
cdr3_aa: CASSSRTSGGATGELFF

d_call: -
v_call: TRBV6-6
j_call: TRBJ2-1
clone_size: -
cdr3_nt: TGTGCCAGCAGTTACGCGGGAATAGGCACGGAGCAGTTCTTC
cdr3_aa: CASSYAGIGTEQFF

d_call: -
v_call: TRBV14
j_call: TRBJ2-1
clone_size: -
cdr3_nt: TGTGCCAGCAGACAGGGGGGGGGTAATGAGCAGTTCTTC
cdr3_aa: CASRQGGGNEQFF

d_call: -
v_call: TRBV7-9
j_call: TRBJ1-2
clone_size: -
cdr3_nt: TGTGCCAGCAGCTCCCCCCGGGCTAACTATGGCTACACCTTC
cdr3_aa: CASSSPRANYGYTF

d_call: TRBD2
v_call: TRBV19
j_call: TRBJ2-1
clone_size: once
cdr3_nt: TGTGCCAGTAGTGCCCCAAGGCAGCTAGCGGGAGATAGCAATGAGCAGTTCTTC
cdr3_aa: CASSAPRQLAGDSNEQFF

d_call: TRBD1
v_call: TRBV12-5
j_call: TRBJ2-2
clone_size: few
cdr3_nt: TGTGCTAGTGGTTTGGTTGGACAGGGGCCCACCGGGGAGCTGTTTTTT
cdr3_aa: CASGLVGQGPTGELFF

d_call: TRBD2
v_call: TRBV7-6
j_call: TRBJ2-1
clone_size: -
cdr3_nt: TGTGCCAGCACCGGGGGGACTAGCTCCTACAATGAGCAGTTCTTC
cdr3_aa: CASTGGTSSYNEQFF

d_call: -
v_call: TRBV27
j_call: TRBJ1-5
clone_size: once
cdr3_nt: TGTGCCAGCAGTTTATTCGCCCCCTTACAGGGATCAGGATGGGAATATAGCAATCAGCCCCAGCATTTT
cdr3_aa: CASSLFAPLQGSGWEYSNQPQHF

d_call: -
v_call: TRBV19
j_call: TRBJ2-7
clone_size: -
cdr3_nt: TGTGCCAGTAGTATAAGGCACGGGCGGATACTCGAGCAGTACTTC
cdr3_aa: CASSIRHGRILEQYF

d_call: TRBD2
v_call: TRBV18
j_call: TRBJ2-2
clone_size: -
cdr3_nt: TGTGCCAGCTCACCTAGGAGAGGACTAGCGGGAGCCGGGGAGCTGTTTTTT
cdr3_aa: CASSPRRGLAGAGELFF

d_call: -
v_call: TRBV29-1
j_call: TRBJ2-5
clone_size: -
cdr3_nt: TGCAGTTTGGGGATAGAGTACCAAGAGACCCAGTACTTC
cdr3_aa: CSLGIEYQETQYF

d_call: TRBD1
v_call: TRBV11-2
j_call: TRBJ1-1
clone_size: -
cdr3_nt: TGTGCCAGCAGCTTTTTTCCGGGACAGGGTCACCCTGAAGCTTTCTTT
cdr3_aa: CASSFFPGQGHPEAFF

d_call: TRBD2
v_call: TRBV27
j_call: TRBJ2-7
clone_size: -
cdr3_nt: TGTGCCAGCGTCGGGCTAGCGGGAACCTACGAGCAGTACTTC
cdr3_aa: CASVGLAGTYEQYF

d_call: TRBD2
v_call: TRBV28
j_call: TRBJ2-7
clone_size: -
cdr3_nt: TGTGCCAGCAGTTTATCACTAGCGGGAGCCTACGAGCAGTACTTC
cdr3_aa: CASSLSLAGAYEQYF

d_call: -
v_call: TRBV28
j_call: TRBJ2-7
clone_size: -
cdr3_nt: TGTGCCAGCAGGCTCAGGCCGGGGTCCTACGAGCAGTACTTC
cdr3_aa: CASRLRPGSYEQYF

d_call: -
v_call: TRBV2
j_call: TRBJ2-2
clone_size: -
cdr3_nt: TGTGCCAGCAGCCGAGCTGGAGTGGGCACCGGGGAGCTGTTTTTT
cdr3_aa: CASSRAGVGTGELFF

d_call: -
v_call: TRBV9
j_call: TRBJ1-1
clone_size: -
cdr3_nt: TGTGCCAGCAGCGTGGCTGCGAACACTGAAGCTTTCTTT
cdr3_aa: CASSVAANTEAFF

d_call: -
v_call: TRBV6-1
j_call: TRBJ2-7
clone_size: -
cdr3_nt: TGTGCCAGCAGTGTTCCGGACCGAAATAGAGAGCAGTACTTC
cdr3_aa: CASSVPDRNREQYF

d_call: -
v_call: TRBV28
j_call: TRBJ2-1
clone_size: -
cdr3_nt: TGTGCCAGCAGTTTACTAGCGTCTCTAAATGAGCAGTTCTTC
cdr3_aa: CASSLLASLNEQFF

d_call: TRBD1
v_call: TRBV5-1
j_call: TRBJ2-5
clone_size: once
cdr3_nt: TGCGCCAGCAGCAACGAGGGACAGGGGGCGCGGGAGACCCAGTACTTC
cdr3_aa: CASSNEGQGARETQYF

d_call: -
v_call: TRBV4-1
j_call: TRBJ1-5
clone_size: -
cdr3_nt: TGCGCCAGCAGCCAAGAAGGCCGCGCGATAGGGCCCCAGCATTTT
cdr3_aa: CASSQEGRAIGPQHF

d_call: TRBD2
v_call: TRBV4-2
j_call: TRBJ2-7
clone_size: -
cdr3_nt: TGTGCCAGCAGCCAAGGGGCCCATACTAGCGGGGTTACCTACGAGCAGTACTTC
cdr3_aa: CASSQGAHTSGVTYEQYF

d_call: TRBD1
v_call: TRBV30
j_call: TRBJ2-7
clone_size: -
cdr3_nt: TGTGCCTGGAGTACCGGGACAGGGGTTGGCGAGCAGTACTTC
cdr3_aa: CAWSTGTGVGEQYF

d_call: TRBD2
v_call: TRBV2
j_call: TRBJ2-3
clone_size: -
cdr3_nt: TGTGCCAGCAGTGACCGGCAGGGAGGGGCTCCAGATACGCAGTATTTT
cdr3_aa: CASSDRQGGAPDTQYF

d_call: -
v_call: TRBV29-1
j_call: TRBJ1-1
clone_size: -
cdr3_nt: TGCAGCGTTACCCGCGGAACTGAAGCTTTCTTT
cdr3_aa: CSVTRGTEAFF

d_call: TRBD1
v_call: TRBV6-5
j_call: TRBJ2-7
clone_size: -
cdr3_nt: TGTGCCAGCACCCCCGGGACAGGGGTTGAGCAGTACTTC
cdr3_aa: CASTPGTGVEQYF

d_call: -
v_call: TRBV7-7
j_call: TRBJ2-1
clone_size: -
cdr3_nt: TGTGCTAGCAGCTTAGGGGCGGCTGTGGATGAGCAGTTCTTC
cdr3_aa: CASSLGAAVDEQFF

d_call: TRBD1
v_call: TRBV11-3
j_call: TRBJ2-5
clone_size: -
cdr3_nt: TGTGCCAGCAGCCCTCGGGACAGGGGAGGCGAGACCCAGTACTTC
cdr3_aa: CASSPRDRGGETQYF

d_call: TRBD1
v_call: TRBV4-3
j_call: TRBJ2-2
clone_size: -
cdr3_nt: TGCGCCAGCAGCCGTCAAACAGGGGGCGCATTGGCCGGGGAGCTGTTTTTT
cdr3_aa: CASSRQTGGALAGELFF

d_call: -
v_call: TRBV6-6
j_call: TRBJ2-4
clone_size: -
cdr3_nt: TGTGCCAGCAGTGCCCAGGGAATTAAGGGAAACATTCAGTACTTC
cdr3_aa: CASSAQGIKGNIQYF

d_call: TRBD1
v_call: TRBV19
j_call: TRBJ2-7
clone_size: few
cdr3_nt: TGTGCCAGTAGTCCGGACAGGGGAACCCCCTACGAGCAGTACTTC
cdr3_aa: CASSPDRGTPYEQYF

d_call: -
v_call: TRBV6-5
j_call: TRBJ2-1
clone_size: -
cdr3_nt: TGTGCCAGCAGTTACCCGCCCGATGAGCAGTTCTTC
cdr3_aa: CASSYPPDEQFF

d_call: -
v_call: TRBV28
j_call: TRBJ1-5
clone_size: -
cdr3_nt: TGTGCCAGCAGCTTGGGGGAGGGCTTAACTAGCAATCAGCCCCAGCATTTT
cdr3_aa: CASSLGEGLTSNQPQHF

d_call: TRBD1
v_call: TRBV5-6
j_call: TRBJ1-5
clone_size: -
cdr3_nt: TGTGCCAGCAGCTCGGGGACAGGGTACGGGAGTGGGCCCCAGCATTTT
cdr3_aa: CASSSGTGYGSGPQHF

d_call: TRBD2
v_call: TRBV9
j_call: TRBJ2-1
clone_size: once
cdr3_nt: TGTGCCAGCAGCGTAGTAGGAGCGGGAGTAGGAAGGGATGAGCAGTTCTTC
cdr3_aa: CASSVVGAGVGRDEQFF

d_call: -
v_call: TRBV25-1
j_call: TRBJ2-7
clone_size: -
cdr3_nt: TGTGCCAGCAGTGAATTAAGGGGTAAGGTCGGCGAGCAGTACTTC
cdr3_aa: CASSELRGKVGEQYF

d_call: -
v_call: TRBV5-1
j_call: TRBJ2-7
clone_size: -
cdr3_nt: TGCGCCAGCAGCTTGCGGCGGGGGCTCCTAATCTACGAGCAGTACTTC
cdr3_aa: CASSLRRGLLIYEQYF

d_call: TRBD1
v_call: TRBV9
j_call: TRBJ1-1
clone_size: -
cdr3_nt: TGTGCCAGCAGCGCCCCCTATCACAGGGGGCGAGCTTTCTTT
cdr3_aa: CASSAPYHRGRAFF

d_call: -
v_call: TRBV19
j_call: TRBJ2-7
clone_size: -
cdr3_nt: TGTGCCAGTAAGTTGTTCGGGAAACCGATCTACGAGCAGTACTTC
cdr3_aa: CASKLFGKPIYEQYF